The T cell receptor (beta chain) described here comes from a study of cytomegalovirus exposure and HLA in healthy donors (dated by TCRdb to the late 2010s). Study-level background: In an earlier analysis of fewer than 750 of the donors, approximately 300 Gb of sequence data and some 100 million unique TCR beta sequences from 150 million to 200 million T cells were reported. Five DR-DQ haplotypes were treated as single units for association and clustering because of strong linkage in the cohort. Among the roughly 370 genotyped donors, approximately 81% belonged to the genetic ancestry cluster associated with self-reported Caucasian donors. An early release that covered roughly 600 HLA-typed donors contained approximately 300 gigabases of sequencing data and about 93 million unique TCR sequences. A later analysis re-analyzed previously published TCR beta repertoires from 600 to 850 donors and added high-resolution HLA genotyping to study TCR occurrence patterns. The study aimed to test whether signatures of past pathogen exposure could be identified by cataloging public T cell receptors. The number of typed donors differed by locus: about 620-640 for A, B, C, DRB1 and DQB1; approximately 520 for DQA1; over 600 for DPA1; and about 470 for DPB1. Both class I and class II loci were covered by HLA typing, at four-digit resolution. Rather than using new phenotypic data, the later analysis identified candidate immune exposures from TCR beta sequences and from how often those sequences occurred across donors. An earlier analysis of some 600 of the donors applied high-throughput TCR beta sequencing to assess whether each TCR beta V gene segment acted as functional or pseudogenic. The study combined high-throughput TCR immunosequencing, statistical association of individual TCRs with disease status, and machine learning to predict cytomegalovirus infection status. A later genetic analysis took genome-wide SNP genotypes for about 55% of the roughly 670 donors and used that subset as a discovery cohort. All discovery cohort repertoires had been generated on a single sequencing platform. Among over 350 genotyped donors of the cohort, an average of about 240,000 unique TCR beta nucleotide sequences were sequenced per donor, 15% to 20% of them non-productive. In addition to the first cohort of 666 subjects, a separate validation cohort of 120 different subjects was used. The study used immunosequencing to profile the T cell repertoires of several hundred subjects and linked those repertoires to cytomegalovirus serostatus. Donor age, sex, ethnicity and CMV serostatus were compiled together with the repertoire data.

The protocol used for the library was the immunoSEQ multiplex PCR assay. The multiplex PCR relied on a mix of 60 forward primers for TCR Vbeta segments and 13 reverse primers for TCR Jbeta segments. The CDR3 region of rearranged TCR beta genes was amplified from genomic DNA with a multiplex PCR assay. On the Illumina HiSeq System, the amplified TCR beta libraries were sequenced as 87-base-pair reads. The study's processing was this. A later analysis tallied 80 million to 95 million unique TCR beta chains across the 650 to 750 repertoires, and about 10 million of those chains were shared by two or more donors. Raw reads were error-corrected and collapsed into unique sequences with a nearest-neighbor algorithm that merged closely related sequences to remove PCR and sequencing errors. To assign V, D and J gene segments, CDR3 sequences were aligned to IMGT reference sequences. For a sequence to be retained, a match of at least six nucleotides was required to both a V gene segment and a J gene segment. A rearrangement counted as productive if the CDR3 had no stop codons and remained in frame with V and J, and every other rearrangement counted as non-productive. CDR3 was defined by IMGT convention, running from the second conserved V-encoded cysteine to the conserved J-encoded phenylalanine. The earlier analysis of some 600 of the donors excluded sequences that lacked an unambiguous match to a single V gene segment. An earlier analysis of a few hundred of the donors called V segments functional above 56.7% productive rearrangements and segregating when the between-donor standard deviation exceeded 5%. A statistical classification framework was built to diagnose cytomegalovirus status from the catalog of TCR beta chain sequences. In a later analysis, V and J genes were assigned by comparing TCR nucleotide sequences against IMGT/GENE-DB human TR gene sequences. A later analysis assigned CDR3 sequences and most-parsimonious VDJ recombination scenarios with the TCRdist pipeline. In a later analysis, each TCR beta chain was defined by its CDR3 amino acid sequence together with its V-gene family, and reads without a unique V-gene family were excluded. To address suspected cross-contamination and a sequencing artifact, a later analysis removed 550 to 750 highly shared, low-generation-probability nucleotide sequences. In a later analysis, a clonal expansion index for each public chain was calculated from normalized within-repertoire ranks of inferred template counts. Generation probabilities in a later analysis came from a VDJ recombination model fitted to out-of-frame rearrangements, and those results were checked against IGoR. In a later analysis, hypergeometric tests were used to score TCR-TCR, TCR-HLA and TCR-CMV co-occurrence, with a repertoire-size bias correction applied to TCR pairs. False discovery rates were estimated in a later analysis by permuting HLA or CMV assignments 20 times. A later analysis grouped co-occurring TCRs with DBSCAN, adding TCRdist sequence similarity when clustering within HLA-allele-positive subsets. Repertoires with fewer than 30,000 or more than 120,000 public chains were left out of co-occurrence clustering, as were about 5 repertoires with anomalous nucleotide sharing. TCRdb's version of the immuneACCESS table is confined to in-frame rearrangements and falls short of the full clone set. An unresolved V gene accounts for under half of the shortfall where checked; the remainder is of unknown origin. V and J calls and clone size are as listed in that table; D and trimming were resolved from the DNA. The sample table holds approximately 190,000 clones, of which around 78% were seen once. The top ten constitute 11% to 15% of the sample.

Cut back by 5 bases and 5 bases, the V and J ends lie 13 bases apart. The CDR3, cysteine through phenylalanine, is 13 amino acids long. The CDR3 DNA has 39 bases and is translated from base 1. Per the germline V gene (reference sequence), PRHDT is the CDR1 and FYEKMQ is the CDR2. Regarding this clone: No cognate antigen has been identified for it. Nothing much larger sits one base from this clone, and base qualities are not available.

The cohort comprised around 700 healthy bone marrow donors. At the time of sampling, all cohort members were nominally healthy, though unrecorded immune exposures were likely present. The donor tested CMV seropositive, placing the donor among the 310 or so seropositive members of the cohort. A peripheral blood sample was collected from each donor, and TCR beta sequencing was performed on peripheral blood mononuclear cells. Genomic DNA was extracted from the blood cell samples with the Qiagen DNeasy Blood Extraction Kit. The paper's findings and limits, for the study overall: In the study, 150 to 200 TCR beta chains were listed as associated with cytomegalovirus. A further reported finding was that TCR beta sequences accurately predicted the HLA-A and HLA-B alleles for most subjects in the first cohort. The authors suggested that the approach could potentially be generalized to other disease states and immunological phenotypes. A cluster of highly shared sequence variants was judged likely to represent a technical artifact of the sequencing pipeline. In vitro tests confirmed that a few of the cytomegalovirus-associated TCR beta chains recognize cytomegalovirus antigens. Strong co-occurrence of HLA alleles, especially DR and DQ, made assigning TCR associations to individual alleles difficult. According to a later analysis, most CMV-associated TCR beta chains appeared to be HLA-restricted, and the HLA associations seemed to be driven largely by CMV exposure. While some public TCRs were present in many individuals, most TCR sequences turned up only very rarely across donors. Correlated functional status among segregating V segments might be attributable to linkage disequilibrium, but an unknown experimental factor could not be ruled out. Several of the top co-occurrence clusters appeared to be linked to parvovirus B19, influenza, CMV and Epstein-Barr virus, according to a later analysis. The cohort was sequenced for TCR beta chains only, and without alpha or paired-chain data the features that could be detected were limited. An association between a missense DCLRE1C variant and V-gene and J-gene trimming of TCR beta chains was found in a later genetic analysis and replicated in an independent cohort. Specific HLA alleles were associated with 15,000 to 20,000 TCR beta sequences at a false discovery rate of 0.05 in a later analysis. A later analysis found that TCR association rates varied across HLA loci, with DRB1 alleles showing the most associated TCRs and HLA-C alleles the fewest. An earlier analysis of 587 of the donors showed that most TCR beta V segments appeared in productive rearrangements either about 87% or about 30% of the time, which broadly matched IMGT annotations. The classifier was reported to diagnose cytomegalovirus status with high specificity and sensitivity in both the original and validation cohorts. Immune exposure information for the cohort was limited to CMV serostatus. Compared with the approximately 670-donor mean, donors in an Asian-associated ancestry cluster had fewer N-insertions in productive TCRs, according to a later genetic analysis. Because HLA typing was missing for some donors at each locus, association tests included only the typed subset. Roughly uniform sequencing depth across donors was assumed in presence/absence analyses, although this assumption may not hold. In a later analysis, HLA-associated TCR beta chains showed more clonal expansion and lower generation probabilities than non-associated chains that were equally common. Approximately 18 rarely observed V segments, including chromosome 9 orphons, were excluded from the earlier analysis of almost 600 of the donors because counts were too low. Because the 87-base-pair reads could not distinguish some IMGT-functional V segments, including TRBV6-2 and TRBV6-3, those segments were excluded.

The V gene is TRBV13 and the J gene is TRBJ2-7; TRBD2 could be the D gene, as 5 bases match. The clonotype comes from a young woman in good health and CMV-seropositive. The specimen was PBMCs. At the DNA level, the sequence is TGTGCCAGCAGCGAGCAGCGAGGGCACGAGCAGTACTTC. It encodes CASSEQRGHEQYF.